One sample yielded the 10 T cell receptor beta chains listed below, sequenced in a study of cytomegalovirus exposure and HLA in healthy donors. Primers: 60 Vbeta forward and 13 Jbeta reverse. Here immunoSEQ multiplex PCR was the method, and the copy in TCRdb shows in-frame clones only, minus some. The table has 150,000 to 250,000 clones, 70% to 85% seen once; the top ten hold roughly 0.1%. Sequencing was performed on PBMCs. The source is a boy younger than 10 in good health and CMV-seronegative.

The chain uses TRBV7-2 and TRBJ1-6; D is ambiguous. The length of the CDR3 is 12 residues. Between the trimmed V and J ends, which lost 0 bases and 14 bases, there was a span of 8 bases. Germline assignment: CDR1 SGHTA and CDR2 FQGNSA. CDR3 bases: TGTGCCAGCAGCTTAGCGGCTCCCACCCTCCACTTT. Protein: CASSLAAPTLHF.

This sequence joins TRBV5-5 and TRBJ2-5, with 7 bases matching TRBD2. The CDR3 is made up of 16 amino acids. Trimming removed 4 bases from V and 1 base from J; junction bases left unmatched: 10. The germline CDR1 and CDR2 sequences are SGHKS and YYEKEE (reference sequence). CDR3 nucleotide sequence: TGTGCCAGCAGCATCCGATGGGGGGGGATCCAAGAGACCCAGTACTTC. Its translation is CASSIRWGGIQETQYF.

This clone was seen more than once but under ten times. The V and J genes are TRBV6-1 and TRBJ2-7; tentatively, D is TRBD2 (5 bases). Germline CDR1 MNHNS, CDR2 SASEGT. V lost 5 bases, J lost 2 bases, and 16 bases lay in between. This CDR3 is built from 15 residues. CDR3 sequence (DNA): TGTGCCAGCAGTCCCTTCCTTTCCGGGACCTACGAGCAGTACTTC. Its translation is CASSPFLSGTYEQYF.

This sequence joins TRBV2 and TRBJ2-5, with D unresolved. V dropped 6 bases and J dropped 1 base, with 9 bases sitting between them. Germline V gene sequence: CDR1 SNHLY, CDR2 FYNNEI. The CDR3 has 13 residues. The CDR3 nucleotides are TGTGCCAGCAGGTTGTGGCCCCAAGAGACCCAGTACTTC. Translated, it gives CASRLWPQETQYF.

The chain carries TRBV7-9 and TRBJ1-6, with D perhaps TRBD1 (5 bases). V lost 1 base and J lost 6, with 7 bases in between. This CDR3 is built from 14 residues. The germline V gene has CDR1 SEHNR and CDR2 FQNEAQ (reference sequence). CDR3 sequence: CASSLGRGNSPLHF. The CDR3 DNA sequence: TGTGCCAGCAGCTTAGGTAGGGGTAATTCACCCCTCCACTTT.

V usage is TRBV12-5 and J usage is TRBJ2-5, with D possibly TRBD2 on 6 matching bases. CDR1 LGHNT and CDR2 FRNRAP come from the germline V gene. The V gene lost 0 bases and the J gene lost 4 bases, with 15 bases spanning the gap. The CDR3 is 16 residues long. The CDR3 DNA sequence: TGTGCTAGTGGTTTGGTTATAGGTGCGGGGCTAGAGACCCAGTACTTC. Translating it yields CASGLVIGAGLETQYF.

The chain uses TRBV4-3 and TRBJ2-6; no reliable D call. Germline assignment: CDR1 LGHNA and CDR2 YSLEER. This CDR3 spans 21 amino acids. V was pared by 0 bases and J by 3 bases, with 24 bases between. The CDR3 protein is CASSQELPEPRSADGANVLTF. In DNA, the CDR3 is TGCGCCAGCAGCCAAGAACTTCCCGAGCCCAGGTCAGCTGATGGGGCCAACGTCCTGACTTTC.

This chain joins TRBV7-9 and TRBJ2-1, with 10 bases that match TRBD1. The CDR3 is 14 amino acids. V lost 5 bases, J lost 7 bases, and 5 bases stayed unmatched. Germline CDR1 reads SEHNR; CDR2 reads FQNEAQ (reference sequence). Written as DNA, the CDR3 is TGTGCCAGCAGCAGGGACAGGGGAGGGAATGAGCAGTTCTTC. It is translated as CASSRDRGGNEQFF.

The chain recombines TRBV4-2 with TRBJ1-2, with D tentatively TRBD1 (6 bases). The CDR3 is 18 residues long. Germline-derived CDR1 and CDR2 are LGHNA and YNFKEQ. V was clipped by 4 bases and J by 4 bases, with 25 bases between them. The CDR3 sequence: CASSPIGQGTRFLYGYTF. For the CDR3, the DNA is TGTGCCAGCAGCCCGATCGGGCAGGGGACGCGATTCCTCTATGGCTACACCTTC.

This chain uses TRBV6-5 with TRBJ2-5; 8 bases fit TRBD2. After removal of 8 bases from V and 6 bases from J, the junction contained 14 bases not matched to a gene. The germline V gene encodes CDR1 MNHEY and CDR2 SVGAGI. CDR3 length equals 15 residues. CDR3: CASCRTAGAEKTQYF. The CDR3 nucleotides read TGTGCCAGCTGTAGGACAGCGGGGGCTGAGAAGACCCAGTACTTC.